Described below is a single T cell receptor beta chain sequence and its context. What it recognizes is unknown. This CDR3 has 13 amino acids. The germline gives CDR1 SGHTA, CDR2 FQGNSA. Trimming shortened V by 4 bases and J by 5 bases, and 9 bases separated the two germline ends. These data belong to a study of T cells in localized non-small cell lung cancer. Study-level results: Appearances in adjacent lung were noted for a median about 60 of the top 100 tumor clones. Among blood samples, higher T cell density accompanied longer overall survival.

The protocol was immunoSEQ multiplex PCR, while the TCRdb copy is restricted to in-frame clones and leaves out a portion. The repertoire holds about 20,000 clones, with roughly 83% as singletons. This clonotype originated in a man aged 35-75 years with stage I lung adenocarcinoma. The sequencing here drew on peripheral blood, taken before any cancer treatment. The rearrangement joins TRBV7-2 to TRBJ2-1; D uncertain. This chain's CDR3 is CASSYNRDNEQFF. In DNA, the CDR3 is TGTGCCAGCAGCTACAACCGGGACAATGAGCAGTTCTTC.